A single sample gave rise to the 8 T cell receptor beta chains below, sequenced in a study of blood T cell repertoires in COVID-19. Profiling relied on immunoSEQ multiplex PCR, and the TCRdb table lists in-frame clones only, not all of them. Here the sample spans about 170,000 clones, about 85% being singletons. Sequencing was carried out using peripheral blood. The receptors derive from a human donor with acute or convalescent COVID-19. The donor label of this sample is uncertain.

The chain joins TRBV9 to TRBJ1-1; 11 bases fit TRBD1. CDR3 size: 17 residues. Germline V gives CDR1 SGDLS, CDR2 YYNGEE. With 0 bases clipped from V and 0 bases from J, the junction kept 4 bases outside the gene matches. This chain's CDR3 is CASSVGGTGGMNTEAFF. As DNA, the CDR3 is TGTGCCAGCAGCGTAGGCGGGACAGGGGGTATGAACACTGAAGCTTTCTTT.

This chain connects TRBV9 to TRBJ2-3, with 9 bases that match TRBD1. CDR1 is SGDLS, CDR2 YYNGEE, per germline. V trimming: 4 bases; J trimming: 4 bases; junction bases outside the gene matches: 16. There are 18 residues in the CDR3. The CDR3 nucleotides read TGTGCCAGCAGCCTTTTTTCACAGGGGGCGAGCAGGGCAGATACGCAGTATTTT. Translation: CASSLFSQGASRADTQYF.

V gene TRBV18 combines with J gene TRBJ2-6; 9 nucleotides line up with TRBD1. Germline V gene lookup returns CDR1 KGHSH and CDR2 LQKENI. This CDR3 has 16 residues. Germline trimming cut 3 bases from V and 4 bases from J; bases unmatched to any gene: 4. In nucleotides, the CDR3 is TGTGCCAGCTCACCGGGACAGGGTCTGGGGGCCAACGTCCTGACTTTC. It encodes CASSPGQGLGANVLTF.

The CDR3 is CASSQDIGGAQISNQPQHF. CDR3 nucleotides: TGCGCCAGCAGCCAAGATATCGGGGGGGCTCAGATTAGCAATCAGCCCCAGCATTTT. The genes are TRBV4-3 and TRBJ1-5, with D tentatively TRBD1 (6 bases). Trimming removed 0 bases at V and 0 bases at J, with 18 bases between. The CDR3 covers 19 residues. Per the germline V gene, CDR1 is LGHNA and CDR2 is YSLEER.

This clone was recorded once. The rearrangement links TRBV11-2 to TRBJ2-1; 9 bases line up with TRBD2. The CDR3 length is 17 residues. V dropped 3 bases and J dropped 1; count of bases not matched to a gene: 7. In germline, CDR1 is SGHAT, CDR2 FQNNGV. CDR3 in amino acids: CASSFRLAGGSYNEQFF. As DNA, the CDR3 is TGTGCCAGCAGCTTCCGCTTGGCGGGGGGGTCCTACAATGAGCAGTTCTTC.

This clone was recorded only once. V gene TRBV5-6 combines with J gene TRBJ2-7, with 10 bases lining up with TRBD1. The germline gives CDR1 SGHDT, CDR2 YYEEEE. This CDR3 spans 18 amino acids. V was clipped by 3 bases and J by 4 bases; unmatched bases: 16. CDR3 loop: CASSSDLVRQGALYEQYF. In DNA form, the CDR3 reads TGTGCCAGCAGCTCCGATCTAGTTAGACAGGGGGCTCTGTACGAGCAGTACTTC.

The genes are TRBV7-3 and TRBJ2-1; 7 nucleotides align to TRBD2. The CDR3 spans 16 residues. The germline V gene encodes CDR1 SGHTA and CDR2 FQGTGA. Losses at the gene ends were 5 bases for V and 5 bases for J; bases not matched to a gene: 12. In nucleotides, the CDR3 is TGTGCCAGCAGCCCCACGCGTGGGGGGGATAACAATGAGCAGTTCTTC. Its protein product is CASSPTRGGDNNEQFF.

This clone was observed a handful of times. The V call is TRBV9, the J call TRBJ2-2, with D maybe TRBD2 (7 bases). From germline, CDR1 is SGDLS and CDR2 YYNGEE. CDR3 length: 17 amino acids. Trimming left V 4 bases short and J 2 bases short, with 18 bases between. CDR3 nucleotide sequence: TGTGCCAGCAGCATCCTCCTGGGAGGGGGAAACACCGGGGAGCTGTTTTTT. Protein product: CASSILLGGGNTGELFF.